Below, 25 T cell receptor beta chains from the same sample are listed, as sequenced in a study of cytotoxic CD8 clonotypes in ibrutinib-treated CLL. Produced via immunoSEQ multiplex PCR; TCRdb's table is partial and in-frame only. The sample has about 140,000 clones; roughly 90% are singletons. The sequenced sample was PBMCs, obtained after 12 months of ibrutinib treatment. The receptors come from a human donor with chronic lymphocytic leukemia.

V gene TRBV6-5 combines with J gene TRBJ2-7, with no clear D. CDR1 and CDR2 (germline): MNHEY, SVGAGI. This CDR3 is built from 13 residues. The ends were cut back, 6 bases at V and 0 bases at J, with 9 bases in the middle. CDR3 coding DNA: TGTGCCAGCAGAAGTCCTAGCTCCTACGAGCAGTACTTC. It yields the protein CASRSPSSYEQYF.

This chain links TRBV11-3 with TRBJ2-5; 10 nucleotides agree with TRBD1. V shed 5 bases and J 5 bases; nucleotides not matched to a gene: 11. Germline CDR1 reads SGHNT; CDR2 reads YENEEA. The CDR3 has 16 amino acids. CDR3 region: CASSPGTGALSETQYF. The CDR3 DNA reads TGTGCCAGCAGCCCCGGGACAGGGGCGTTGTCGGAGACCCAGTACTTC.

The V gene is TRBV19, the J gene TRBJ1-4, with TRBD1 as a possible D gene (5 bases). The V gene lost 2 bases and the J gene lost 3 bases, with 7 bases spanning the gap. CDR3 length: 14 amino acids. Germline CDR1 is LNHDA and CDR2 is SQIVND (reference sequence). The CDR3 loop reads CASSIWGSNEKLFF. CDR3 bases: TGTGCCAGTAGTATATGGGGGTCTAATGAAAAACTGTTTTTT.

The chain joins TRBV27 to TRBJ2-5; 8 nucleotides agree with TRBD1. The CDR3 is 15 amino acids. Germline lookup yields CDR1 MNHEY and CDR2 SMNVEV (reference sequence). Trimming took 5 bases from V and 5 from J; bases not matched to a gene: 10. The CDR3 is CASSPDPRGLETQYF. CDR3 in DNA: TGTGCCAGCAGTCCTGATCCCAGGGGGCTGGAGACCCAGTACTTC.

V gene TRBV28 combines with J gene TRBJ2-6; D is uncertain. This CDR3 spans 15 amino acids. The V end was cut by 2 bases, the J end by 12 bases, with 17 bases between. Per germline, CDR1 MDHEN and CDR2 SYDVKM. This chain's CDR3 is CASSLAAYQTPVLTF. The CDR3 region has the DNA TGTGCCAGCAGTTTAGCCGCCTACCAAACCCCCGTCCTGACTTTC.

The chain joins TRBV7-3 to TRBJ2-1; D is possibly TRBD1 (5 bases). From germline, CDR1 is SGHTA and CDR2 FQGTGA. This CDR3 has 15 amino acids. Trimming took off 4 bases at V and 7 bases at J, with 17 bases between the two ends. For the CDR3, the DNA is TGTGCCAGCAGCTCATCACAGGTGGTTTCAAATGAGCAGTTCTTC. Translated: CASSSSQVVSNEQFF.

The chain employs TRBV27 and TRBJ2-1, with D perhaps TRBD1 (6 bases). The CDR3 totals 16 residues. V was shortened by 1 base and J by 2 bases, with 12 bases between the two germline ends. The V gene's germline CDR1 is MNHEY and CDR2 SMNVEV (reference sequence). CDR3 nucleotide sequence: TGTGCCAGCAGTTTATTTGAACAGGGAGCCTACAATGAGCAGTTCTTC. This codes for CASSLFEQGAYNEQFF.

This clone was counted once. The V gene is TRBV27, the J gene TRBJ2-7, with D possibly called TRBD1 or TRBD2 (5 bases each). Germline V gene lookup returns CDR1 MNHEY and CDR2 SMNVEV (reference sequence). CDR3 length equals 14 residues. Deletions cut 4 bases from V and 1 base from J, with 11 bases between. The CDR3 nucleotides read TGTGCCAGCAGTTCCCGGGACGGATCCTACGAGCAGTACTTC. It is translated as CASSSRDGSYEQYF.

The chain recombines TRBV27 with TRBJ2-1; a possible D gene is TRBD2 (5 bases). V lost 4 bases to trimming and J lost 3 bases, with 7 bases between them. Germline assignment: CDR1 MNHEY and CDR2 SMNVEV (reference sequence). The CDR3 runs to 13 residues. The CDR3 DNA reads TGTGCCAGCAGTTCCCGGGACTACAATGAGCAGTTCTTC. Translating it yields CASSSRDYNEQFF.

The chain is built from TRBV7-2 and TRBJ2-3; D remains unclear. Trimming shortened V by 3 bases and J by 6 bases, and 4 bases separated the two germline ends. This CDR3 comprises 11 residues. Germline V gene lookup returns CDR1 SGHTA and CDR2 FQGNSA. The DNA for the CDR3 is TGTGCCAGCAGCTTGGAGGATACGCAGTATTTT. This sequence encodes CASSLEDTQYF. The entire variable domain, with the rest obtained from reference TRBV7-2 and TRBJ2-3, is as follows: GAGVSQSPSNKVTEKGKDVELRCDPISGHTALYWYRQSLGQGLEFLIYFQGNSAPDKSGLPSDRFSAERTGGSVSTLTIQRTQQEDSAVYLCASSLEDTQYFGPGTRLTVL.

The sample holds one count of this clone. The chain combines TRBV5-6 with TRBJ2-1, with no clear D. The V gene's germline CDR1 is SGHDT and CDR2 YYEEEE. The CDR3 is made up of 15 amino acids. The V end lost 1 base, the J end lost 3 bases, and 11 bases lay between the germline ends. DNA of the CDR3: TGTGCCAGCAGCTTGTACGAGACGATCTACAATGAGCAGTTCTTC. Translation: CASSLYETIYNEQFF. Full variable domain (rest looked up from reference TRBV5-6 and TRBJ2-1): DAGVTQSPTHLIKTRGQQVTLRCSPKSGHDTVSWYQQALGQGPQFIFQYYEEEERQRGNFPDRFSGHQFPNYSSELNVNALLLGDSALYLCASSLYETIYNEQFFGPGTRLTVL.

The genes are TRBV9 and TRBJ2-7; 8 bases map to TRBD2. The V gene's germline CDR1 is SGDLS and CDR2 YYNGEE. The CDR3 extends over 16 amino acids. Trimming cost V 4 bases and J 2 bases; bases outside gene matches: 11. CDR3 amino acids: CASSSRNSGGAYEQYF. The CDR3 DNA reads TGTGCCAGCAGCTCTCGGAACTCGGGAGGGGCCTACGAGCAGTACTTC.

V gene TRBV28 combines with J gene TRBJ1-1; a possible D gene is TRBD1 (6 bases). The CDR3 covers 13 residues. V was shortened by 5 bases and J by 5 bases, with 12 bases between the two germline ends. Germline CDR1 reads MDHEN; CDR2 reads SYDVKM. In DNA form, the CDR3 reads TGTGCCAGCAGTCGGGGGCCGGGGACTGAAGCTTTCTTT. This gives the protein CASSRGPGTEAFF.

This clone was seen a handful of times. The genes are TRBV27 and TRBJ1-5; a weak D match, TRBD1 (5 bases). CDR1 is MNHEY and CDR2 is SMNVEV in the germline V gene (reference sequence). The length of the CDR3 is 13 residues. The CDR3 sequence: CAAAGSSNQPQHF. The CDR3 DNA is TGTGCTGCGGCAGGGTCTAGCAATCAGCCCCAGCATTTT.

V gene TRBV7-9 combines with J gene TRBJ1-2, with 8 bases aligning to TRBD1. J lost 7 bases, V lost 6 bases, and 13 bases had no gene match. The V gene's germline CDR1 is SEHNR and CDR2 FQNEAQ (reference sequence). This CDR3 spans 15 amino acids. CDR3 in DNA: TGTGCCAGCAGTCCCGACAGGGGAATTTTCTCTGGCTACACCTTC. Amino acid sequence: CASSPDRGIFSGYTF.

This clone occurred a few times. The CDR3 coding sequence is TGCAGCGTTGAGAGAACTAGCGGTAGCTTAGATACGCAGTATTTT. This translates into CSVERTSGSLDTQYF. V is TRBV29-1 and J is TRBJ2-3; TRBD2 matches at 8 bases. The CDR3 has 15 amino acids. Looked up from germline, CDR1 is SQVTM and CDR2 is ANQGSEA. Trimming removed 3 bases from V and 5 bases from J; junction bases left unmatched: 10.

The chain combines TRBV14 with TRBJ2-7; the match to TRBD2 covers 16 bases. The germline V gene has CDR1 SGHDN and CDR2 FVKESK. CDR3 length equals 19 residues. Losses at the gene ends were 3 bases for V and 3 bases for J; bases not matched to a gene: 11. CDR3 coding DNA: TGTGCCAGCAGCCAGTTCGTCGGGACTAGCGGGAGGGTACTCTACGAGCAGTACTTC. It is translated as CASSQFVGTSGRVLYEQYF.

This rearrangement joins TRBV18 to TRBJ2-3; D gene uncertain. This CDR3 comprises 14 residues. CDR1 and CDR2 (germline): KGHSH, LQKENI. Between the trimmed V and J ends, which lost 3 bases and 1 base, there was a span of 8 bases. The CDR3 spells CASSPLRGTDTQYF. CDR3 nucleotides: TGTGCCAGCTCACCCCTACGGGGCACAGATACGCAGTATTTT.

The rearrangement links TRBV29-1 to TRBJ1-5; TRBD1 matches at 7 bases. Germline V gene sequence: CDR1 SQVTM, CDR2 ANQGSEA. The V segment lost 7 bases and the J segment 0 bases; nucleotides outside the gene matches: 6. This CDR3 spans 14 amino acids. The CDR3 protein is CSAATGNSNQPQHF. CDR3 nucleotide sequence: TGCAGCGCCGCGACAGGGAATAGCAATCAGCCCCAGCATTTT.

This chain uses TRBV6-5 with TRBJ2-1; D not certain. The V gene's germline CDR1 is MNHEY and CDR2 SVGAGI. The CDR3 length is 13 residues. V gave up 2 bases and J gave up 7 bases, with 9 bases separating them. CDR3 DNA sequence: TGTGCCAGCAGTTACCGGCCGTCTAATGAGCAGTTCTTC. Translated, it gives CASSYRPSNEQFF.

The chain has TRBV2 and TRBJ2-1; D is perhaps TRBD1 (6 bases). CDR1 is SNHLY and CDR2 is FYNNEI in the germline V gene. This CDR3 has 12 residues. Trimming took off 7 bases at V and 9 bases at J, with 13 bases between the two ends. The CDR3 is CASIIQGSEQFF. In DNA, the CDR3 is TGTGCCAGCATAATACAGGGAAGTGAGCAGTTCTTC.

The chain couples TRBV6-6 to TRBJ2-7; TRBD1 might be the D (5 bases). Germline V CDR1 and CDR2: MNHNY, SVGAGI (reference sequence). The V gene lost 2 bases and the J gene lost 3 bases, with 8 bases spanning the gap. The CDR3 spans 13 residues. CDR3 region: CASSYTGDYEQYF. Written as DNA, the CDR3 is TGTGCCAGCAGTTACACAGGAGACTACGAGCAGTACTTC.

As to this clone: The germline gene is not matched at one end of the junction; a read error may be the cause. The chain combines TRBV7-7 with TRBJ2-2; 8 bases are a match to TRBD1. The length of the CDR3 is 16 residues. Looked up from germline, CDR1 is SSHAT and CDR2 is FNYEAQ (reference sequence). Here the CDR3 DNA reads TGTGCTAGCAGCTCAACCTCCTCAGGGGGCCACGGGGAGCTGTTTTTT. It translates to CASSSTSSGGHGELFF.

The V call is TRBV5-1, the J call TRBJ1-1; no clear D. CDR1 and CDR2 (germline): SGHRS, YFSETQ. The CDR3 totals 17 residues. The V and J ends lost 0 bases and 5 bases respectively, with 20 bases between them. CDR3 coding DNA: TGCGCCAGCAGCTTGGGTAGGACCTCTGGAGGGAAGACTGAAGCTTTCTTT. Translation: CASSLGRTSGGKTEAFF.

The V and J genes are TRBV4-1 and TRBJ2-5; D call uncertain. The CDR3 sequence is 14 residues long. The V gene's germline CDR1 is MGHRA and CDR2 YSYEKL. Deletions cut 0 bases from V and 2 bases from J, with 7 bases between. CDR3 in DNA: TGCGCCAGCAGCCAAGAAGGCTCTCAAGAGACCCAGTACTTC. Encoded protein: CASSQEGSQETQYF.